This T cell receptor beta chain was profiled in a study of T cells after yellow fever vaccination. Study results and limitations: Detected again after the booster were most primary-vaccination clones, at about 96% CD4 and 88% CD8. The presence of abundant clonotypes contaminating from the bulk population was possible in FACS-sorted repertoires.

V was trimmed by 1 base and J by 9 bases, leaving 19 bases between them. Germline V gene sequence: CDR1 SEHNR, CDR2 FQNEAQ (reference sequence). The CDR3 loop spans 17 amino acids. Concerning this clonotype itself: What it binds is not known.

5'RACE template switching generated TCR cDNA, adding a universal primer site and UMIs. TCRdb independently ran MiXCR on the 5' RACE reads; one entry per CDR3 protein. There are more than 300,000 distinct CDR3 sequences in the sample; 3.5% to 4.5% occur only once, and approximately 20% lies in the top ten. The chain couples TRBV7-9 to TRBJ1-6, with D possibly matching TRBD1 (6 bases). The sample consisted of PBMCs, taken 15 days after the yellow fever booster vaccination. The source is a man between 18 and 35 years old who received the YFV17D yellow fever vaccine. This chain's CDR3 is CASSLGRGPRGISPLHF. The CDR3 DNA reads TGTGCCAGCAGCTTAGGGCGGGGGCCGAGGGGGATTTCACCCCTCCACTTT. The entire variable domain, with the rest obtained from reference TRBV7-9 and TRBJ1-6, is as follows: DTGVSQNPRHKITKRGQNVTFRCDPISEHNRLYWYRQTLGQGPEFLTYFQNEAQLEKSRLLSDRFSAERPKGSFSTLEIQRTEQGDSAMYLCASSLGRGPRGISPLHFGNGTRLTVT.